What follows is one T cell receptor beta chain and its context. These data originate in a study of shared clonotypes between healthy human individuals. Deletions cut 6 bases from V and 0 bases from J, with 8 bases between. The germline V gene has CDR1 SQVTM and CDR2 ANQGSEA. There are 12 residues in the CDR3. Generated by immunoSEQ multiplex PCR, the TCRdb table keeps only in-frame clones and is missing some. Of about a million clones in the sample, around 80% were seen once. The rearrangement uses TRBV29-1 and TRBJ1-1; D possibly corresponds to TRBD1 (6 bases). The sequenced sample was memory CD4+ T cells sorted from blood. Subset meaning: CD45RA-negative fraction. This receptor was obtained from a man younger than 35 in good health. The CDR3 sequence is CSVRDMNTEAFF. In nucleotides, the CDR3 is TGCAGCGTCCGGGACATGAACACTGAAGCTTTCTTT. Full variable domain (remainder filled in from reference TRBV29-1 and TRBJ1-1): SAVISQKPSRDICQRGTSLTIQCQVDSQVTMMFWYRQQPGQSLTLIATANQGSEATYESGFVIDKFPISRPNLTFSTLTVSNMSPEDSSIYLCSVRDMNTEAFFGQGTRLTVV.